What follows are 13 T cell receptor beta chains derived from one specimen sequenced in a study of human thymus T cells. Data came from immunoSEQ multiplex PCR; TCRdb stores just in-frame clones and leaves some out. The sample includes 70,000 to 75,000 clones, 95% of them seen just once. Thymic resections from corrective heart surgery supplied the tissue. Material for sequencing was thymus tissue. These receptors were taken from a girl under three years old with a congenital heart defect but otherwise immunologically healthy.

V is TRBV7-6 and J is TRBJ2-1; unclear D gene. V shed 2 bases and J shed 10 bases, with 15 bases lying between them. This CDR3 contains 14 residues. Looked up from germline, CDR1 is SGHVS and CDR2 is FNYEAQ. The CDR3 region is CASSLTGPDGEQFF. The CDR3 coding sequence is TGTGCCAGCAGCTTAACGGGCCCCGACGGAGAGCAGTTCTTC.

The chain is built from TRBV7-6 and TRBJ2-1; 11 bases are a match to TRBD2. J was trimmed by 5 bases and V by 5 bases; bases with no gene match: 5. Germline-derived CDR1 and CDR2 are SGHVS and FNYEAQ. This CDR3 spans 15 amino acids. The CDR3 loop reads CASSQTSGGNNEQFF. CDR3 nucleotides: TGTGCCAGCAGCCAAACTAGCGGGGGAAACAATGAGCAGTTCTTC.

The V and J genes are TRBV7-2 and TRBJ1-1; the D is unclear. V lost 0 bases, J lost 4 bases, and 3 bases lay in between. The CDR3 is made up of 12 amino acids. The germline gives CDR1 SGHTA, CDR2 FQGNSA. CDR3 region: CASSLASTEAFF. In DNA form, the CDR3 reads TGTGCCAGCAGCTTAGCCAGCACTGAAGCTTTCTTT.

This clone was detected once. V gene TRBV5-6 combines with J gene TRBJ2-7; no reliable D call. The germline gives CDR1 SGHDT, CDR2 YYEEEE. V was shortened by 2 bases and J by 2 bases, with 14 bases between the two germline ends. The CDR3 spans 15 residues. The CDR3 bases are TGTGCCAGCAGCTTCTCTCCGGAGTTAGCCTACGAGCAGTACTTC. This codes for CASSFSPELAYEQYF.

The rearrangement uses TRBV7-6 and TRBJ2-5, with D possibly TRBD2 on 6 matching bases. Between the trimmed V and J ends, which lost 6 bases and 3 bases, there was a span of 20 bases. Germline V CDR1 and CDR2: SGHVS, FNYEAQ. The CDR3 is 16 residues long. The CDR3 coding sequence is TGTGCCAGCAGGCCCATCTCGGGGGTGCCTAAAGAGACCCAGTACTTC. Its translation: CASRPISGVPKETQYF. The variable domain in full, with the rest retrieved from reference TRBV7-6 and TRBJ2-5, is GAGVSQSPRYKVTKRGQDVALRCDPISGHVSLYWYRQALGQGPEFLTYFNYEAQQDKSGLPNDRFSAERPEGSISTLTIQRTEQRDSAMYRCASRPISGVPKETQYFGPGTRLLVL.

V usage is TRBV7-4 and J usage is TRBJ2-7, with D possibly being TRBD2 (6 bases). Germline values: CDR1 SGHVT, CDR2 SQSDAQ. Trimming left V 1 base short and J 2 bases short, with 15 bases between. The CDR3 is 16 amino acids. CDR3 residues: CASSLGEAGYTYEQYF. The CDR3 DNA sequence: TGTGCCAGCAGCTTAGGGGAGGCAGGTTATACCTACGAGCAGTACTTC.

The chain uses TRBV5-1 and TRBJ2-5; D tentatively reads TRBD1 or TRBD2 (5 bases each). From germline, CDR1 is SGHRS and CDR2 YFSETQ. The CDR3 sequence is 14 residues long. Deletions cut 4 bases from V and 4 bases from J, with 14 bases between. The chain's CDR3 is CASSPRSGLETQYF. The DNA for the CDR3 is TGCGCCAGCAGCCCAAGGTCGGGGCTAGAGACCCAGTACTTC. Together with reference TRBV5-1 and TRBJ2-5, the CDR3 gives the full variable domain: KAGVTQTPRYLIKTRGQQVTLSCSPISGHRSVSWYQQTPGQGLQFLFEYFSETQRNKGNFPGRFSGRQFSNSRSEMNVSTLELGDSALYLCASSPRSGLETQYFGPGTRLLVL.

This clone has only one observation. The rearrangement joins TRBV7-9 to TRBJ1-3; D call uncertain. The CDR3 loop spans 18 amino acids. The germline CDR1 and CDR2 sequences are SEHNR and FQNEAQ (reference sequence). With 5 bases removed from V and 2 bases from J, the gap between germline ends came to 22 bases. CDR3 sequence: CASSANEERNETGNTIYF. CDR3 nucleotides: TGTGCCAGCAGCGCCAACGAGGAGCGGAATGAAACTGGAAACACCATATATTTT.

The rearrangement uses TRBV6-5 and TRBJ2-1; 9 positions agree with TRBD1. V dropped 2 bases and J dropped 6; count of bases not matched to a gene: 8. The length of the CDR3 is 16 residues. Germline-derived CDR1 and CDR2 are MNHEY and SVGAGI. As DNA, the CDR3 is TGTGCCAGCAGTTACACCCGGGACAGGGCGGGCAATGAGCAGTTCTTC. Its translation is CASSYTRDRAGNEQFF.

The chain joins TRBV11-1 to TRBJ2-5; TRBD1 agrees at 9 bases. This CDR3 comprises 15 residues. Germline CDR1 is SGHAT and CDR2 is FQDESV (reference sequence). Losses at the gene ends were 5 bases for V and 1 base for J; bases not matched to a gene: 5. The CDR3 here is CASSPYRGPQETQYF. The DNA of the CDR3 is TGTGCCAGCAGCCCTTACAGGGGGCCCCAAGAGACCCAGTACTTC.

The chain is built from TRBV7-6 and TRBJ2-5, with a possible D match to TRBD2 (7 bases). CDR1 SGHVS and CDR2 FNYEAQ come from the germline V gene. CDR3 size: 15 residues. The V end lost 1 base, the J end lost 5 bases, and 14 bases lay between the germline ends. The CDR3: CASSLEREGGETQYF. CDR3 nucleotide sequence: TGTGCCAGCAGCTTAGAGAGGGAGGGGGGGGAGACCCAGTACTTC.

Comment on this clone: A junction end diverges from the germline sequence, so it may reflect a read error. The gene calls are TRBV7-2 and TRBJ2-7; TRBD1 agrees at 8 bases. The CDR3 sequence is 18 residues long. Germline lookup yields CDR1 SGHTA and CDR2 FQGNSA. The CDR3 region is CASTLLFLPGQEDYEQYF. The CDR3 DNA is TGTGCCAGCACCTTACTATTTTTACCGGGACAGGAAGACTACGAGCAGTACTTC.

This clone was seen just once. J is TRBJ2-7 and V is TRBV28; a possible D gene is TRBD2 (5 bases). Per the germline V gene, CDR1 is MDHEN and CDR2 is SYDVKM. CDR3 length: 13 residues. Trimming pared 7 bases from V and 3 bases from J, leaving 13 bases between. CDR3 DNA sequence: TGTGCCAGCACCCTAGCAGCCAGCTACGAGCAGTACTTC. It codes for CASTLAASYEQYF.